The 26 T cell receptor beta chains listed next were all sequenced from one sample in a study of T cell responses to AZD1222 COVID-19 vaccine. Only in-frame clones appear in the TCRdb table, and some are missing; sequencing was by immunoSEQ multiplex PCR. The profile shows over 130,000 clones, roughly 90% of them singletons. Sequencing used peripheral blood, obtained 28 days after the second AZD1222 dose. Source of these receptors: an adult who received the AZD1222 COVID-19 vaccine.

The genes are TRBV19 and TRBJ2-7; TRBD2 might be the D (6 bases). The ends were cut back, 5 bases at V and 2 bases at J, with 16 bases in the middle. The CDR3 has 15 amino acids. Germline CDR1 and CDR2: LNHDA and SQIVND (reference sequence). CDR3 sequence: CASSAGLMNPYEQYF. DNA for the CDR3: TGTGCCAGTAGTGCGGGACTTATGAACCCCTACGAGCAGTACTTC.

This chain uses TRBV29-1 with TRBJ1-1; tentative D call: TRBD1 (6 bases). Germline CDR1 and CDR2: SQVTM and ANQGSEA. V was clipped by 6 bases and J by 5 bases, with 25 bases between them. CDR3 length: 16 amino acids. The CDR3 DNA reads as TGCAGCGTGGAAAAAGACAGGTCCGGTTCGAGAACTGAAGCTTTCTTT. This codes for CSVEKDRSGSRTEAFF.

The V gene is TRBV6-5, the J gene TRBJ1-2; D uncertain. Between the trimmed V and J ends, which lost 4 bases and 8 bases, there was a span of 20 bases. The germline V gene encodes CDR1 MNHEY and CDR2 SVGAGI. The CDR3 spans 15 residues. The CDR3 sequence is CASSSHNVRTGGYTF. The CDR3 DNA follows: TGTGCCAGCAGTTCCCACAACGTCCGGACGGGGGGCTACACCTTC.

A single count supports this clone. The CDR3 spells CASSQLQATNEKLFF. CDR3 in DNA: TGCGCCAGCAGCCAATTACAAGCAACTAATGAAAAACTGTTTTTT. J is TRBJ1-4 and V is TRBV4-1; no reliable D call. V shed 2 bases and J shed 0 bases, with 7 bases lying between them. The CDR3 covers 15 residues. The germline V gene encodes CDR1 MGHRA and CDR2 YSYEKL.

J is TRBJ2-2 and V is TRBV2, with a weak D call TRBD2 (6 bases). Germline loops: CDR1 SNHLY, CDR2 FYNNEI. This CDR3 contains 15 residues. The CDR3 bases are TGTGTCTCCAGCGGTGTTACTGCGGGAACCGGGGAGCTGTTTTTT. Translating it yields CVSSGVTAGTGELFF.

The V call is TRBV5-4, the J call TRBJ1-3, with D possibly matching TRBD1 (6 bases). CDR3 length equals 16 residues. CDR1 is SGHNT and CDR2 is YYREEE in the germline V gene (reference sequence). V was clipped by 0 bases and J by 1 base, with 11 bases between them. Here the CDR3 reads CASSLDNRDSGNTIYF. In DNA form, the CDR3 reads TGTGCCAGCAGCTTGGACAACAGGGATTCTGGAAACACCATATATTTT.

The rearrangement uses TRBV28 and TRBJ2-7, with a possible D match to TRBD1 (5 bases). The germline V and J ends were trimmed by 7 bases and 1 base, with 20 bases remaining between them. This CDR3 comprises 16 residues. The germline V gene encodes CDR1 MDHEN and CDR2 SYDVKM. Written as DNA, the CDR3 is TGTGCCAGCAATAGTATAGGGGCCCGAAAATCCTACGAGCAGTACTTC. It codes for CASNSIGARKSYEQYF. The entire variable domain, with the rest obtained from reference TRBV28 and TRBJ2-7, is as follows: DVKVTQSSRYLVKRTGEKVFLECVQDMDHENMFWYRQDPGLGLRLIYFSYDVKMKEKGDIPEGYSVSREKKERFSLILESASTNQTSMYLCASNSIGARKSYEQYFGPGTRLTVT.

V and J are TRBV20-1 and TRBJ1-5, with D possibly being TRBD1 (6 bases). The ends were cut back, 3 bases at V and 1 base at J, with 13 bases in the middle. Germline V gives CDR1 DFQATT, CDR2 SNEGSKA (reference sequence). The CDR3 extends over 15 amino acids. The CDR3 DNA follows: TGCAGTGCTAGTGGGGGGCGGGGGAGCAATCAGCCCCAGCATTTT. Translating gives CSASGGRGSNQPQHF.

This chain connects TRBV28 to TRBJ2-1; D possibly corresponds to TRBD1 (6 bases). The CDR3 has 16 amino acids. CDR1 and CDR2 from the germline V gene are MDHEN and SYDVKM. Trimming shortened V by 2 bases and J by 5 bases, and 16 bases separated the two germline ends. The CDR3 DNA sequence: TGTGCCAGCAGTTTAATAGGGCGAGGACAGCACAATGAGCAGTTCTTC. Its translation: CASSLIGRGQHNEQFF.

The gene calls are TRBV6-5 and TRBJ2-7; TRBD1 aligns across 8 bases. The germline V gene has CDR1 MNHEY and CDR2 SVGAGI. The CDR3 is 13 amino acids. V gave up 5 bases and J gave up 3 bases; unmatched junction bases: 3. The CDR3 DNA is TGTGCCAGCAGTCGGACAGGGAACTACGAGCAGTACTTC. Protein product: CASSRTGNYEQYF.

The gene calls are TRBV7-9 and TRBJ2-3, with a possible D match to TRBD1 (6 bases). Trimming took 3 bases from V and 4 from J, leaving 11 bases between them. The length of the CDR3 is 14 residues. The germline gives CDR1 SEHNR, CDR2 FQNEAQ (reference sequence). The CDR3 here is CASSFRGFADTQYF. The CDR3 DNA reads TGTGCCAGCAGCTTCAGGGGATTTGCAGATACGCAGTATTTT.

This clone was seen only once. CDR3 sequence (DNA): TGTGCCAGTAGTATAGTGAAGTGGCCGGGAAATGAGCAGTTCTTC. It is translated as CASSIVKWPGNEQFF. V usage is TRBV19 and J usage is TRBJ2-1, with D perhaps matching TRBD2 (5 bases). The length of the CDR3 is 15 residues. The germline V gene has CDR1 LNHDA and CDR2 SQIVND (reference sequence). Trimming stripped 1 base from V and 7 bases from J, with 14 bases between.

The chain joins TRBV23-1 to TRBJ2-3; 7 bases align to TRBD2. TRBV23-1 is an ORF; its function is uncertain. The CDR3 has 15 residues. With V trimmed by 7 bases and J by 2 bases, 9 bases remained unmatched. This CDR3 reads CASNEGLRYTDTQYF. The CDR3 DNA follows: TGCGCCAGCAACGAGGGACTACGCTACACAGATACGCAGTATTTT.

This clone was found a few times. V and J are TRBV19 and TRBJ2-2, with D possibly called TRBD1 or TRBD2 (5 bases each). Germline CDR1 LNHDA, CDR2 SQIVND (reference sequence). The CDR3 covers 16 residues. Trimming took 8 bases from V and 5 from J, leaving 21 bases between them. DNA for the CDR3: TGTGCCAGTCGGGGCGAGGGGAAGGGGTTGACCGGGGAGCTGTTTTTT. Translation: CASRGEGKGLTGELFF.

The V and J genes are TRBV7-8 and TRBJ1-3, with TRBD1 as a possible D gene (5 bases). V lost 7 bases and J 0 bases, leaving 16 bases between the germline ends. Germline V gene data show CDR1 as SGHVS and CDR2 as FQNEAQ. The CDR3 runs to 16 residues. The CDR3 is CASNNGGSSSGNTIYF. In DNA form, the CDR3 reads TGTGCCAGCAACAATGGGGGGTCAAGCTCTGGAAACACCATATATTTT.

The chain couples TRBV4-2 to TRBJ1-3, with D tentatively TRBD1 (6 bases). Germline CDR1 and CDR2: LGHNA and YNFKEQ. The CDR3 has 17 residues. V lost 4 bases to trimming and J lost 0 bases, with 16 bases between them. CDR3 sequence reads: CASSLAGGSFSGNTIYF. The DNA of the CDR3 is TGTGCCAGCAGCCTTGCCGGGGGCTCCTTCTCTGGAAACACCATATATTTT.

This chain joins TRBV11-1 and TRBJ1-3; D is unclear. The CDR3 consists of 16 residues. Trimming took 0 bases from V and 1 from J, leaving 10 bases between them. Germline CDR1 and CDR2: SGHAT and FQDESV (reference sequence). CDR3 in amino acids: CASSLAPAGSGNTIYF. CDR3 coding DNA: TGTGCCAGCAGCTTAGCGCCCGCGGGGTCTGGAAACACCATATATTTT. Combining the CDR3 with reference TRBV11-1 and TRBJ1-3 gives the whole variable domain EAEVAQSPRYKITEKSQAVAFWCDPISGHATLYWYRQILGQGPELLVQFQDESVVDDSQLPKDRFSAERLKGVDSTLKIQPAELGDSAMYLCASSLAPAGSGNTIYFGEGSWLTVV.

This sequence joins TRBV5-5 and TRBJ2-5; no reliable D call. Germline V gene lookup returns CDR1 SGHKS and CDR2 YYEKEE (reference sequence). The length of the CDR3 is 11 residues. V dropped 1 base and J dropped 5 bases, with 3 bases sitting between them. CDR3 amino acids: CASSLSETQYF. The CDR3, as DNA: TGTGCCAGCAGCTTGAGTGAGACCCAGTACTTC.

The chain employs TRBV2 and TRBJ1-6; D may be TRBD1 (6 bases). CDR1 and CDR2 from the germline V gene are SNHLY and FYNNEI. The germline V and J ends were trimmed by 10 bases and 7 bases, with 14 bases remaining between them. The CDR3 extends over 13 amino acids. CDR3 in DNA: TGTGCCACCAACGGACAGTCAAATTCACCCCTCCACTTT. Protein sequence: CATNGQSNSPLHF.

This chain links TRBV5-1 with TRBJ2-1; D uncertain. The CDR3 runs to 12 residues. Trimming stripped 0 bases from V and 9 bases from J, with 7 bases between. Looked up from germline, CDR1 is SGHRS and CDR2 is YFSETQ. The CDR3 sequence: CASSLDSPEQFF. CDR3 DNA: TGCGCCAGCAGCTTGGACAGCCCTGAGCAGTTCTTC.

This clone showed up just once. The genes are TRBV10-3 and TRBJ2-1, with 10 bases matching TRBD1. Germline assignment: CDR1 ENHRY and CDR2 SYGVKD. V lost 7 bases and J lost 7; bases outside the gene matches: 22. This CDR3 has 19 residues. The CDR3 region has the DNA TGTGCCATCAAGCTTGGAGCCTTCACCGGGACAGGGGATCGGAATGAGCAGTTCTTC. It specifies CAIKLGAFTGTGDRNEQFF.

The chain is built from TRBV9 and TRBJ1-3; D gene unclear. Germline loops: CDR1 SGDLS, CDR2 YYNGEE. V was shortened by 1 base and J by 0 bases, with 11 bases between the two germline ends. CDR3 length: 16 residues. The CDR3 loop reads CASSVTTGTSGNTIYF. The CDR3 DNA follows: TGTGCCAGCAGCGTAACTACGGGTACCTCTGGAAACACCATATATTTT.

The chain carries TRBV5-8 and TRBJ2-1, with 10 bases fitting TRBD1. Germline V gives CDR1 SGHTS, CDR2 YDEGEE. J gave up 5 bases and V 4 bases, and 12 bases lay outside the gene matches. The length of the CDR3 is 17 residues. The CDR3 nucleotides read TGTGCCAGCAGCAACTACCGCGGGGACAGGGGCCACAATGAGCAGTTCTTC. It translates to CASSNYRGDRGHNEQFF. Variable domain in full (rest from reference TRBV5-8 and TRBJ2-1): EAGVTQSPTHLIKTRGQQATLRCSPISGHTSVYWYQQALGLGLQFLLWYDEGEERNRGNFPPRFSGRQFPNYSSELNVNALELEDSALYLCASSNYRGDRGHNEQFFGPGTRLTVL.

This rearrangement joins TRBV7-2 to TRBJ2-5, with 9 bases matching TRBD2. The ends lost 1 base at V and 5 bases at J; junction bases unmatched: 5. This CDR3 is 15 amino acids long. Germline loops: CDR1 SGHTA, CDR2 FQGNSA. The CDR3 DNA follows: TGTGCCAGCAGCTTAGGGGGACTAGCTTTGGAGACCCAGTACTTC. It encodes CASSLGGLALETQYF.

The rearrangement links TRBV7-8 to TRBJ1-2; D unclear. Germline V gives CDR1 SGHVS, CDR2 FQNEAQ. V was clipped by 1 base and J by 6 bases, with 12 bases between them. The CDR3 is 14 amino acids. The CDR3 sequence: CASSLVGLGHGYTF. The CDR3 DNA follows: TGTGCCAGCAGCTTAGTGGGCCTAGGACATGGCTACACCTTC.

V is TRBV6-2 or TRBV6-3 and J is TRBJ2-3, with 8 positions matching TRBD1. Per the germline V gene, CDR1 is MNHEY and CDR2 is SVGEGT. V lost 4 bases to trimming and J lost 0 bases; unmatched junction nucleotides: 3. This CDR3 has 15 residues. CDR3: CASSWGQASTDTQYF. CDR3 in DNA: TGTGCCAGCAGTTGGGGACAGGCTAGCACAGATACGCAGTATTTT.